This is a list of T cell receptor beta chains from one sample in a study of graft-versus-host responses after intestinal transplantation. These receptors' antigens are unknown. Measured with immunoSEQ multiplex PCR; TCRdb has only the in-frame clones, and not every one. The sample contains about 110,000 clones, around 95% of which appear only once. The sequences come from unstimulated CD8+ T cells sorted from spleen or lymph node cells, collected before intestinal transplant. These receptors all stem from a human donor who received an intestinal transplant. The CDR3 runs from the conserved cysteine through the conserved F or W. The D gene is left open where the match is weak. The size field is filled for only some rows; it gives once, few, many or a size class.

>NA|NA|TRBV6-5|TRBJ1-2
CATGTDYGYTF
TGTGCCACCGGGACGGACTATGGCTACACCTTC
>NA|NA|TRBV5-8|TRBJ2-7
CASSLGPASEQYF
TGTGCCAGCAGCTTGGGTCCAGCTAGCGAGCAGTACTTC
>TRBD1|once|TRBV7-8|TRBJ2-7
CASSLATGTGRFEQYF
TGTGCCAGCAGCTTAGCTACCGGGACAGGCCGCTTCGAGCAGTACTTC
>NA|NA|TRBV7-9|TRBJ2-1
CASSFSGNEQFF
TGTGCCAGCAGCTTTAGCGGCAATGAGCAGTTCTTC
>NA|NA|TRBV30|TRBJ2-7
CAWSRSSYEQYF
TGTGCCTGGAGTCGATCCTCCTACGAGCAGTACTTC
>NA|NA|TRBV5-1|TRBJ1-3
CASSPDVAGINQGNTIYF
TGCGCCAGCAGCCCGGACGTGGCAGGGATTAATCAGGGAAACACCATATATTTT
>NA|once|TRBV9|TRBJ2-5
CASSPPGGWTQYF
TGTGCCAGCAGCCCCCCCGGCGGGTGGACCCAGTACTTC
>TRBD1|NA|TRBV30|TRBJ1-1
CAWSRLGGGKYTEAFF
TGTGCCTGGAGTAGGTTAGGGGGCGGAAAGTACACTGAAGCTTTCTTT
>TRBD1|NA|TRBV14|TRBJ2-7
CASSQGPGRGPYEQYF
TGTGCCAGCAGCCAAGGTCCAGGCAGGGGGCCCTACGAGCAGTACTTC
>TRBD1|NA|TRBV2|TRBJ1-5
CASTKGGQMNQPQHF
TGTGCCAGCACCAAGGGGGGACAGATGAATCAGCCCCAGCATTTT
>NA|NA|TRBV2|TRBJ1-1
CASRGPGVNTEAFF
TGTGCCAGCAGGGGGCCAGGGGTGAACACTGAAGCTTTCTTT
>NA|NA|TRBV19|TRBJ1-2
CASSSGTYGYTF
TGTGCCAGTTCCTCCGGGACCTATGGCTACACCTTC
>NA|NA|TRBV7-3|TRBJ2-1
CASSLTAQDNEQFF
TGTGCCAGCAGCTTAACGGCACAGGACAATGAGCAGTTCTTC
>TRBD1|NA|TRBV14|TRBJ1-1
CASSQDGRGQSEAFF
TGTGCCAGCAGCCAAGATGGCAGGGGGCAATCTGAAGCTTTCTTT
>NA|NA|TRBV10-3|TRBJ1-1
CAISEQALNTEAFF
TGTGCCATCAGTGAGCAGGCGTTGAACACTGAAGCTTTCTTT
>NA|NA|TRBV5-6|TRBJ2-1
CASSLYGNEQFF
TGTGCCAGCAGCTTATATGGGAATGAGCAGTTCTTC
>NA|once|TRBV27|TRBJ2-7
CASSISQGGSYEQYF
TGTGCCAGCAGTATATCCCAGGGAGGCTCCTACGAGCAGTACTTC